This T cell receptor (beta chain) was identified in a study of T-cell reconstitution after alpha-beta-depleted transplantation in children. Study observations and caveats: Reports say that about two months after transplant, the alpha-beta T cells came out of several hundred graft clones that had expanded. Some patients' high day-60 TCRbeta diversity was attributed to recipient cells surviving conditioning. Newly produced T cells mostly accounted for T-cell counts and diversity one year post-transplant.

The TCRbeta library was prepared with unique molecular identifiers. TCRdb reprocessed the PCR reads with MiXCR, giving one entry per CDR3 protein. The profile shows roughly 670,000 distinct CDR3 sequences, around 14% of them singletons. Details on this clonotype: Its antigen remains unidentified. One base away lies a much larger clone, so this may be a sequencing read error.

Germline CDR1 reads SQVTM; CDR2 reads ANQGSEA. The CDR3 is 11 residues long. V was shortened by 7 bases and J by 12 bases, with 16 bases between the two germline ends. The source was PBMCs, collected before TCRalphabeta/CD19-depleted stem cell transplant. The sequence derives from a girl aged 2 to 10 with congenital amegakaryocytic thrombocytopenia, due to receive a stem cell transplant. This chain uses TRBV29-1 with TRBJ2-1; D gene unclear. CDR3 nucleotide sequence: TGCAGCGCCTATGAGCTGCATGCGCAGTTCTTC. Its protein is CSAYELHAQFF.